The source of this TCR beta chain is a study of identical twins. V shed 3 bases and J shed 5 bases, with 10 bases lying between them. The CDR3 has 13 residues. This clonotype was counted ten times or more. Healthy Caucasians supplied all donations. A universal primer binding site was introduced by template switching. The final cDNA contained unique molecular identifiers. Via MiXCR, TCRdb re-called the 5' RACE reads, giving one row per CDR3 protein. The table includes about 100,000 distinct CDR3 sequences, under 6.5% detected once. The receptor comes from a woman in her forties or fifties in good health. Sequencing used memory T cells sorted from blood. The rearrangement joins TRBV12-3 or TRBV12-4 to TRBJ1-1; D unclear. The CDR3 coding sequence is TGTGCCAGCAGTTTTGAGGGAGGGACTGAAGCTTTCTTT. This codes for CASSFEGGTEAFF.